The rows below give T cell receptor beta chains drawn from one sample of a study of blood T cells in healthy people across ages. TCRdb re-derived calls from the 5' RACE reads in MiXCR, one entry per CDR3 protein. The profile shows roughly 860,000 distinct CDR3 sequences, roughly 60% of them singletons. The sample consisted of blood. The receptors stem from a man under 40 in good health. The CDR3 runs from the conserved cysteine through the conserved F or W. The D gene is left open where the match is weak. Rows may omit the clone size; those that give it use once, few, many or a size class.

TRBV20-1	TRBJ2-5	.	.	TGCAGTGCTAGTTTAGAGGAGACCCAGTACTTC	CSASLEETQYF
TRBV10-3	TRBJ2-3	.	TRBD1	TGTGCCATCAGAGTGGACAGGGCGGGCACAGATACGCAGTATTTT	CAIRVDRAGTDTQYF
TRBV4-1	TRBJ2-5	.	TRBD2	TGCGCCAGCAGCCTGGGACTAGCGGACCAAGAGACCCAGTACTTC	CASSLGLADQETQYF
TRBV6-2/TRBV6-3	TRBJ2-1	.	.	TGTGCCAGCGTTAGCTCCTACAATGAGCAGTTCTTC	CASVSSYNEQFF
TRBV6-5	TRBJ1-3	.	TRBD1	TGTGCCAGCAGCCTACAGGGGGCAGGAGGAAACACCGTATATTTT	CASSLQGAGGNTVYF
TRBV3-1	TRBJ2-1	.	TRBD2	TGTGCCAGCAGCCAGGGTAGCGGGGGTAAGAGGTATGAGCAGTTCTTC	CASSQGSGGKRYEQFF
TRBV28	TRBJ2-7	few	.	TGTGCCAGCAGTCTCCCGGTTAGGTCCTACGAGCAGTACTTC	CASSLPVRSYEQYF
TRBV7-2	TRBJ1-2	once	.	TGTGCCAGCAGCCTGCACCAGGGCAGCAACTATGGCTACACCTTC	CASSLHQGSNYGYTF
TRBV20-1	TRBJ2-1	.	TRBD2	TGCAGTGCTAGAACGCCGGGACTAGCGGGGAGTGAGCAGTTCTTC	CSARTPGLAGSEQFF
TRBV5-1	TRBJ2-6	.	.	TGCGCCAGCAGCTTGGTGGCACGCTCTGGGGCCAACGTCCTGACTTTC	CASSLVARSGANVLTF
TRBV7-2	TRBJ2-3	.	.	TGTGCCAGCAGCTCAGAGGGCGGTTTCACAGATACGCAGTATTTT	CASSSEGGFTDTQYF
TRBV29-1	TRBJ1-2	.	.	TGCAGCGTGGCTAGGACGGACAGTCCCAACTATGGCTACACCTTC	CSVARTDSPNYGYTF
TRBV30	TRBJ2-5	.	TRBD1	TGTGCCTGGGAACCGCAAGGGGGCTTTGGGGAGACCCAGTACTTC	CAWEPQGGFGETQYF
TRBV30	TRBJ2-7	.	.	TGTGCCTGGAGTGGGTCCCCAACAGCGTCCTACGAGCAGTACTTC	CAWSGSPTASYEQYF
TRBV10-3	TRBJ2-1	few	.	TGTGCCATCAGTGAGGTAGAGACCAATGAGCAGTTCTTC	CAISEVETNEQFF
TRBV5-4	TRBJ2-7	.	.	TGTGCCAGCAGCCTAACAGTGGCGAGCTCCTACGAGCAGTACTTC	CASSLTVASSYEQYF
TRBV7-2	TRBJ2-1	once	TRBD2	TGTGCCAGCAGCTTAGCGACTAGCCTTAATGAGCAGTTCTTC	CASSLATSLNEQFF
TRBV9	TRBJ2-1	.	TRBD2	TGTGCCAGCAGCGCGACCACAGCGGGGACCTTATACAATGAGCAGTTCTTC	CASSATTAGTLYNEQFF
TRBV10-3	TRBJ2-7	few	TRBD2	TGTGCCATCAGGTCGAGCGGGGGGCCCTCCTACGAGCAGTACTTC	CAIRSSGGPSYEQYF
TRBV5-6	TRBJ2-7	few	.	TGTGCCAGCAGCTTTAATCCAGGGATCCACGAGCAGTACTTC	CASSFNPGIHEQYF